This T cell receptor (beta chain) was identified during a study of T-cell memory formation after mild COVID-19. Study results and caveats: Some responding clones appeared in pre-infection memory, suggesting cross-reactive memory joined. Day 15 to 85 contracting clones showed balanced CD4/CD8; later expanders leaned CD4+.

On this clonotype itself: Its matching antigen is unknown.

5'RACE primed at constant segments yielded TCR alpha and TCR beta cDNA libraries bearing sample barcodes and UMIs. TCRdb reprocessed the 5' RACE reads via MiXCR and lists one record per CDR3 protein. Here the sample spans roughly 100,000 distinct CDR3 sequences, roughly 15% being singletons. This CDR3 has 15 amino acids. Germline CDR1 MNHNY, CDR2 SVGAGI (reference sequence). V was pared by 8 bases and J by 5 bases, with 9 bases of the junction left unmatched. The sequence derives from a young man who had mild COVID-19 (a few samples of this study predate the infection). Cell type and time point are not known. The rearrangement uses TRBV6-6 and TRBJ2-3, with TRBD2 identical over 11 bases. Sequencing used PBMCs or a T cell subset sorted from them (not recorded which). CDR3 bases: TGTGCCAGCGGTGAGACTAGCGGGGTGGTAGATACGCAGTATTTT. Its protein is CASGETSGVVDTQYF.